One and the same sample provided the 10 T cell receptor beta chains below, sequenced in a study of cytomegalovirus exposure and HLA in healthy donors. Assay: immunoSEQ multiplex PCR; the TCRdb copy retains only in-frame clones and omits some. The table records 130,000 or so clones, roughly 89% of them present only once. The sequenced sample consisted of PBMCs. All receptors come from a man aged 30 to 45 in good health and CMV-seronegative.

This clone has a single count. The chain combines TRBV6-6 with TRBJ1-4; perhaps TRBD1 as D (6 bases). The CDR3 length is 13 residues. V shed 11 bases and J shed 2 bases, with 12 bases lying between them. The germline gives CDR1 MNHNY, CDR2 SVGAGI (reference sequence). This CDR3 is CAGGGGTNEKLFF. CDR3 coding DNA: TGTGCCGGGGGAGGGGGGACTAATGAAAAACTGTTTTTT.

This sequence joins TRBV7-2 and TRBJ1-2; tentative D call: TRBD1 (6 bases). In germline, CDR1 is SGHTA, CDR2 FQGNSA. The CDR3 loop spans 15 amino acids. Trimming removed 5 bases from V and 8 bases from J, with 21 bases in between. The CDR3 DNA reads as TGTGCCAGCAGCCTACAGCTGTCGGGGGGCGACGGCTACACCTTC. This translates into CASSLQLSGGDGYTF.

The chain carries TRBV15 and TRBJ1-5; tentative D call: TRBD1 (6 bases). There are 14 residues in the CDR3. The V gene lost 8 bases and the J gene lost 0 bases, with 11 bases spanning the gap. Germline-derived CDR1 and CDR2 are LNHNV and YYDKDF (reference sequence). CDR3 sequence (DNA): TGTGCCACCGCGGACAGAAATAGCAATCAGCCCCAGCATTTT. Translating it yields CATADRNSNQPQHF.

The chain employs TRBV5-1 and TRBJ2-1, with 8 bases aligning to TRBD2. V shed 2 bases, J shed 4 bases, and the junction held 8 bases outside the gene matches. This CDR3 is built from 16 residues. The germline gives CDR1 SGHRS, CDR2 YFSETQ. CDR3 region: CASSFFGGAPYNEQFF. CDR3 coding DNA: TGCGCCAGCAGCTTTTTCGGGGGGGCACCTTACAATGAGCAGTTCTTC.

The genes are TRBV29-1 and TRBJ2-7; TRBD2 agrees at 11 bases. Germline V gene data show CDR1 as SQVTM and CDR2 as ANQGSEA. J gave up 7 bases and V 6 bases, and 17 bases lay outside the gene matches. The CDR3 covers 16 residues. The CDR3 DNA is TGCAGCGTCCGAATTTCTAGCGGGGGGCCGTCCGGGGAGCAGTACTTC. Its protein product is CSVRISSGGPSGEQYF.

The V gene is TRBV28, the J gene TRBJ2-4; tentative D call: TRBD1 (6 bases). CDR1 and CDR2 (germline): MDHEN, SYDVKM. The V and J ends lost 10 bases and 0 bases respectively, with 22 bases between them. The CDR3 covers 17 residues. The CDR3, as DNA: TGTGCCACCTTCAAATCAGGGGAAGAGCGAGCCAAAAACATTCAGTACTTC. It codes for CATFKSGEERAKNIQYF.

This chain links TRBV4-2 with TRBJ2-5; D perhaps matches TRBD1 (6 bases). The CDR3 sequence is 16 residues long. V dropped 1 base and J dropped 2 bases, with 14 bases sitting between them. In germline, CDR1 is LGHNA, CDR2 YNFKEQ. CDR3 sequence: CASSQARGTGQETQYF. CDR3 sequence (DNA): TGTGCCAGCAGCCAAGCGAGGGGAACAGGGCAAGAGACCCAGTACTTC.

The CDR3 here is CASTRGGARSYEQYF. The CDR3 DNA sequence: TGTGCCAGCACCCGTGGGGGGGCCCGATCCTACGAGCAGTACTTC. The rearrangement joins TRBV28 to TRBJ2-7; D may be TRBD2 (7 bases). Germline CDR1 and CDR2: MDHEN and SYDVKM. The CDR3 loop spans 15 amino acids. V was clipped by 7 bases and J by 1 base, with 17 bases between them.

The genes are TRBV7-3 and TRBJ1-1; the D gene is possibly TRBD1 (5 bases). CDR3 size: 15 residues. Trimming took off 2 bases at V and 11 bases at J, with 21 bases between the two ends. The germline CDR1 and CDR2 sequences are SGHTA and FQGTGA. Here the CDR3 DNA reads TGTGCCAGCAGCTTACCCCAGGGTCAACTCGGGTTTGCTTTCTTT. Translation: CASSLPQGQLGFAFF.

The CDR3 coding sequence is TGTGCCAGTAGGTCGGGGTATCCGAATCAGCCCCAGCATTTT. It yields the protein CASRSGYPNQPQHF. This chain connects TRBV19 to TRBJ1-5; no firm D call. Trimming removed 6 bases from V and 4 bases from J, with 13 bases in between. Germline values: CDR1 LNHDA, CDR2 SQIVND (reference sequence). The CDR3 loop spans 14 amino acids. The variable domain in full, with the rest retrieved from reference TRBV19 and TRBJ1-5, is DGGITQSPKYLFRKEGQNVTLSCEQNLNHDAMYWYRQDPGQGLRLIYYSQIVNDFQKGDIAEGYSVSREKKESFPLTVTSAQKNPTAFYLCASRSGYPNQPQHFGDGTRLSIL.